This TCR beta chain was captured in a study of Graves' ophthalmopathy and Graves' hyperthyroidism. V was cut by 1 base and J by 8 bases, with 14 bases left in between. From germline, CDR1 is GTSNPN and CDR2 SVGIG (reference sequence). The length of the CDR3 is 13 residues. Study findings and constraints: Most expanded thyroid clonotypes above 0.001 frequency also appeared in blood. It was with approximately 70% sensitivity and around 72% specificity that the model predicted ophthalmopathy progression.

As the template, RNA transcripts were used to amplify TCR beta CDR3 regions. HTBI-primed first-round RT-PCR preceded second-round multiplex PCR. One entry per CDR3 protein, called by TCRdb with MiXCR from the multiplex PCR reads. The profile shows some 360,000 distinct CDR3 sequences, about a sixth of them singletons. Hyperthyroidism was new, under 2 months, in patients aged 18 to 65. The PBMC fraction was derived from more than 8 ml of fresh peripheral blood. This clonotype was detected many times. What it recognizes is unknown. The sample consisted of peripheral blood. The receptor comes from an adult woman with stable Graves' hyperthyroidism. This chain links TRBV30 with TRBJ1-1; D is unresolved. The CDR3 DNA is TGTGCCTGGAGTGCCACGACTGCTCGAGAAGCTTTCTTT. This encodes CAWSATTAREAFF.